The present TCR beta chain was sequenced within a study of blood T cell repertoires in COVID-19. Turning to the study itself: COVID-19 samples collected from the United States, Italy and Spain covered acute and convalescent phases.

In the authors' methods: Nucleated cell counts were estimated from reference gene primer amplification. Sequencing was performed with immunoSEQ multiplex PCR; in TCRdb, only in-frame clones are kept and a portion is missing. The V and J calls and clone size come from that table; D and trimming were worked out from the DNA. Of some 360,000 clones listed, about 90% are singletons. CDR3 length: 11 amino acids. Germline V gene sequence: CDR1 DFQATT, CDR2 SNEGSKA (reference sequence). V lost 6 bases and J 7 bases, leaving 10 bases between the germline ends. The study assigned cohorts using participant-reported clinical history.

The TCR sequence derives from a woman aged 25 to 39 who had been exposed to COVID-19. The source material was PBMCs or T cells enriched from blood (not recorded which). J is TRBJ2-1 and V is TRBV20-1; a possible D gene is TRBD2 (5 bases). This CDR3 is CSAISGNEQFF. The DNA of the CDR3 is TGCAGTGCGATATCGGGGAATGAGCAGTTCTTC.